Presented here are 9 T cell receptor beta chains from one specimen sequenced in a study of post-analysis software for immune sequencing data. Whole-study results and caveats: Patients used several TRBV segments, including TRBV5-6, TRBV5-1 and TRBV20-1, more often than controls.

Unique molecular identifiers were present in the TCR beta cDNA libraries. Via MiXCR, TCRdb re-called the PCR reads, giving one row per CDR3 protein. The sample has some 450,000 distinct CDR3 sequences; nearly 45% are singletons. Their antigens remain unidentified. The sequenced material came from blood. The receptors stem from a girl between 5 and 17 years old with multiple sclerosis.

The J gene is TRBJ2-3, the V gene TRBV29-1; D perhaps matches TRBD1 (6 bases). Germline-derived CDR1 and CDR2 are SQVTM and ANQGSEA. V lost 3 bases and J lost 4, with 14 bases in between. This CDR3 has 14 amino acids. In nucleotides, the CDR3 is TGCAGCGTTGAGGGACGGGACACACCAGATACGCAGTATTTT. This gives the protein CSVEGRDTPDTQYF.

This clonotype was seen a handful of times. The chain carries TRBV6-4 and TRBJ2-7; weak D call: TRBD2 (6 bases). This CDR3 is 16 amino acids long. Germline V gene data show CDR1 as MRHNA and CDR2 as SNTAGT. Trimming shortened V by 7 bases and J by 0 bases, and 19 bases separated the two germline ends. CDR3 nucleotides: TGTGCCAGCACCGAAGGGACTTCCAGGAGCTCCTACGAGCAGTACTTC. This gives the protein CASTEGTSRSSYEQYF.

This chain uses TRBV6-6 with TRBJ2-1; D possibly matches TRBD1 or TRBD2 (5 bases each). Germline CDR1 is MNHNY and CDR2 is SVGAGI (reference sequence). V lost 8 bases to trimming and J lost 6 bases, with 14 bases between them. The CDR3 is 13 amino acids. The CDR3 sequence is CASELAGGNEQFF. The CDR3 DNA follows: TGTGCCAGCGAATTGGCTGGGGGCAATGAGCAGTTCTTC.

The V call is TRBV6-1, the J call TRBJ2-1, with 7 bases matching TRBD2. J gave up 1 base and V 5 bases, and 5 bases lay outside the gene matches. The CDR3 sequence is 15 residues long. The germline CDR1 and CDR2 sequences are MNHNS and SASEGT. The CDR3: CASSFERGSYNEQFF. For the CDR3, the DNA is TGTGCCAGCAGTTTTGAGCGGGGTTCCTACAATGAGCAGTTCTTC.

This rearrangement joins TRBV7-9 to TRBJ2-1, with a tentative D call TRBD2 (5 bases). Trimming removed 8 bases from V and 5 bases from J, with 16 bases in between. The CDR3 spans 14 residues. Germline-derived CDR1 and CDR2 are SEHNR and FQNEAQ (reference sequence). CDR3 DNA: TGTGCCAGCGAGCTTTTTGGGAGCGACAATGAGCAGTTCTTC. This encodes CASELFGSDNEQFF.

CDR3 in DNA: TGCAGTGCTAGAACGGGTCAAAACTCTGGGGCCAACGTCCTGACTTTC. Protein: CSARTGQNSGANVLTF. The V gene is TRBV20-1, the J gene TRBJ2-6, with no clear D. Trimming stripped 2 bases from V and 0 bases from J, with 11 bases between. From germline, CDR1 is DFQATT and CDR2 SNEGSKA (reference sequence). The CDR3 runs 16 residues.

The genes are TRBV5-6 and TRBJ2-1; TRBD1 might be the D (5 bases). Germline lookup yields CDR1 SGHDT and CDR2 YYEEEE. The CDR3 covers 17 residues. The germline V and J ends were trimmed by 6 bases and 0 bases, with 19 bases remaining between them. The CDR3 DNA follows: TGTGCCAGCACCTCTACCAGGGTATCGAGCTCCTACAATGAGCAGTTCTTC. As protein: CASTSTRVSSSYNEQFF.

V and J are TRBV7-2 and TRBJ1-4; D is unclear. Trimming took 5 bases from V and 8 from J, leaving 18 bases between them. The CDR3 is 15 residues long. Looked up from germline, CDR1 is SGHTA and CDR2 is FQGNSA. The CDR3 DNA follows: TGTGCCAGCAGCCAAATACTGGGAGCCAGCGAAAAACTGTTTTTT. This gives the protein CASSQILGASEKLFF. The variable domain in full, with the rest retrieved from reference TRBV7-2 and TRBJ1-4, is GAGVSQSPSNKVTEKGKDVELRCDPISGHTALYWYRQSLGQGLEFLIYFQGNSAPDKSGLPSDRFSAERTGGSVSTLTIQRTQQEDSAVYLCASSQILGASEKLFFGSGTQLSVL.

A remark on this clonotype: A read error may account for a junction end that differs from germline. The chain links TRBV10-3 to TRBJ2-1; possible D gene TRBD1, 5 bases. The CDR3 has 14 amino acids. Germline V gene sequence: CDR1 ENHRY, CDR2 SYGVKD. CDR3 sequence: CAIREWGGRDEQFF. The CDR3 DNA is TGTGCCATCAGGGAGTGGGGCGGCAGGGATGAGCAGTTCTTC.